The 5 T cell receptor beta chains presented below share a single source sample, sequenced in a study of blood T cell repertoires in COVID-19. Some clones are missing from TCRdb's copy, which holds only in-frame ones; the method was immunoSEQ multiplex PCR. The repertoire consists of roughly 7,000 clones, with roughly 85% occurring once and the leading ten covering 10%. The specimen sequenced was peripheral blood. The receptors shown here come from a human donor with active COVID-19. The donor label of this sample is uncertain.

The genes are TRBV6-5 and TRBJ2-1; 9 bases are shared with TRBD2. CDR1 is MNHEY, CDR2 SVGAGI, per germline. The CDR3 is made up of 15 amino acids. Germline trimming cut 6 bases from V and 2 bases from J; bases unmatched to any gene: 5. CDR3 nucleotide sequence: TGTGCCAGCAGCCCACGCGGGGGGGCCTACAATGAGCAGTTCTTC. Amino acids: CASSPRGGAYNEQFF.

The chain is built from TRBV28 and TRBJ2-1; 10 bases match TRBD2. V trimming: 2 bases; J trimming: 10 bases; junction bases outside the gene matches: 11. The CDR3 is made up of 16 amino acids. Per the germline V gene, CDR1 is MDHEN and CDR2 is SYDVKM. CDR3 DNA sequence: TGTGCCAGCAGTTTAAACCCTAGCGGGAGAGGTAGGGAGCAGTTCTTC. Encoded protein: CASSLNPSGRGREQFF.

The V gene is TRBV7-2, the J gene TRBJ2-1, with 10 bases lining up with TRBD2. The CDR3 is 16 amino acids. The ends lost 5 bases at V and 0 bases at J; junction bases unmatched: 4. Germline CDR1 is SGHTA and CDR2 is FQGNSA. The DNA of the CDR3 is TGTGCCAGCAGCAGGACTAGCGGTTTCTCCTACAATGAGCAGTTCTTC. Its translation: CASSRTSGFSYNEQFF.

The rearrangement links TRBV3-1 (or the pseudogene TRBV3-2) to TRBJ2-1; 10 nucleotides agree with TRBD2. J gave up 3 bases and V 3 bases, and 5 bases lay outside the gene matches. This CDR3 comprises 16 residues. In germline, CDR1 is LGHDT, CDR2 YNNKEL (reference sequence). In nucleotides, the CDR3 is TGTGCCAGCAGCCAGTTAGCGGGGGGACTCTACAATGAGCAGTTCTTC. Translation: CASSQLAGGLYNEQFF.

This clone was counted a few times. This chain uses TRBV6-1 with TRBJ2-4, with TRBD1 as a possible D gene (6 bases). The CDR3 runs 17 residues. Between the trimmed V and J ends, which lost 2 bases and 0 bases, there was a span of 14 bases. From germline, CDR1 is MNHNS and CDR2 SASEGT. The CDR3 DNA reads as TGTGCCAGCAGTGAATCTGGCAGGGGCTTAGCCAAAAACATTCAGTACTTC. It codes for CASSESGRGLAKNIQYF.